Sequencing of this T cell receptor (beta chain) was carried out in a study of neurological immune-mediated disorders. This clonotype was counted many times. CDR3 size: 16 residues. V lost 3 bases, J lost 8 bases, and 19 bases lay in between. From germline, CDR1 is KGHSH and CDR2 LQKENI. TCRdb redid the calling of the 5' RACE reads with MiXCR, one entry per CDR3 protein. The sample includes 75,000 to 95,000 distinct CDR3 sequences, roughly 18% of them seen just once. J is TRBJ1-4 and V is TRBV18; TRBD1 might be the D (5 bases). This receptor was obtained from a woman between 40 and 55 years old in good health. Material: PBMCs. This CDR3 reads CASSPGRIQGREKLFF. In DNA form, the CDR3 reads TGTGCCAGCTCACCGGGTAGGATCCAGGGACGCGAAAAACTGTTTTTT.